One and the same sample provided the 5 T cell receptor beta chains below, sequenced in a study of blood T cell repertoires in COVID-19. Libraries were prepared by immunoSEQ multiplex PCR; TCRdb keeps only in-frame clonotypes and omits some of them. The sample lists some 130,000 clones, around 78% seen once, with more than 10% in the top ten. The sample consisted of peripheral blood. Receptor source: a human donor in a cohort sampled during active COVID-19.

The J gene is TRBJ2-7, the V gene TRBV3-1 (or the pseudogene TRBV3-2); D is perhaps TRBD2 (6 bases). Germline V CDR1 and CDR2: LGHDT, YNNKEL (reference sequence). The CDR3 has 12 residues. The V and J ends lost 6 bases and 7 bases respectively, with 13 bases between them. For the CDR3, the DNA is TGTGCCAGCAGACCCCCGGAGGGAGAGCAGTACTTC. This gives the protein CASRPPEGEQYF.

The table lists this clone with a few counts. In DNA form, the CDR3 reads TGTGCCAGCAGCGGACAGGGGGCGGGCAATCAGCCCCAGCATTTT. This encodes CASSGQGAGNQPQHF. V usage is TRBV2 and J usage is TRBJ1-5; 11 nucleotides line up with TRBD1. Looked up from germline, CDR1 is SNHLY and CDR2 is FYNNEI. Unmatched junction bases numbered 3, after V lost 6 bases and J lost 2 bases. The CDR3 is 15 residues long.

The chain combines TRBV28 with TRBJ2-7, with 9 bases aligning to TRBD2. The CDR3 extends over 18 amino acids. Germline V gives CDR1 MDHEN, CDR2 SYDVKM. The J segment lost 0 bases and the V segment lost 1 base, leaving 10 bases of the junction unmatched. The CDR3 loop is CASSLSGSGGGASYEQYF. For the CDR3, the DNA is TGTGCCAGCAGTTTATCGGGTAGCGGCGGGGGGGCCTCCTACGAGCAGTACTTC.

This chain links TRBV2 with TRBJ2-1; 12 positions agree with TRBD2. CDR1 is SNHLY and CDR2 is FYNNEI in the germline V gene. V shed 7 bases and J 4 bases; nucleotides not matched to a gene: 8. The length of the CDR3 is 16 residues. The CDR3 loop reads CASTSAGTSGYNEQFF. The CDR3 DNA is TGTGCCAGCACTTCTGCCGGGACTAGCGGGTACAATGAGCAGTTCTTC.

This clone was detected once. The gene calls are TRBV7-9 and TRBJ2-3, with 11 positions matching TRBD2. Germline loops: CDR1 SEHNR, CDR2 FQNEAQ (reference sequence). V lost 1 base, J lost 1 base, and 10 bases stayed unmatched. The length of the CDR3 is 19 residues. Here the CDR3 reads CASSLGLAGGELRTDTQYF. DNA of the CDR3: TGTGCCAGCAGCTTAGGCCTAGCGGGGGGCGAGCTTCGCACAGATACGCAGTATTTT.